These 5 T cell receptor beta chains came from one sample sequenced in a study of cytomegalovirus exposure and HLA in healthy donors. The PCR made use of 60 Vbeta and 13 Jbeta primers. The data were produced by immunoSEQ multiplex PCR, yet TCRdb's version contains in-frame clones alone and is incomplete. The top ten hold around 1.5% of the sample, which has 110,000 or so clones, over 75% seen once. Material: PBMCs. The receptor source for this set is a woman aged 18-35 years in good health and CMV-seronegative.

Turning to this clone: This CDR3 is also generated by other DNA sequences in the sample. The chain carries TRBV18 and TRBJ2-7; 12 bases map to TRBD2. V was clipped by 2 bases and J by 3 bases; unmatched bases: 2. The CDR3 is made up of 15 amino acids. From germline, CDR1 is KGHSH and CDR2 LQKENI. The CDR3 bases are TGTGCCAGCTCACCAGGACTAGCGGGGAGCTACGAGCAGTACTTC. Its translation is CASSPGLAGSYEQYF.

CDR3 DNA sequence: TGTGCCAGCAGCTTGGGGGACAGCAATTCACCCCTCCACTTT. Protein sequence: CASSLGDSNSPLHF. The V call is TRBV5-4, the J call TRBJ1-6, with TRBD1 identical over 7 bases. This CDR3 is 14 amino acids long. Germline V gene sequence: CDR1 SGHNT, CDR2 YYREEE (reference sequence). Trimming removed 0 bases from V and 7 bases from J; junction bases left unmatched: 1.

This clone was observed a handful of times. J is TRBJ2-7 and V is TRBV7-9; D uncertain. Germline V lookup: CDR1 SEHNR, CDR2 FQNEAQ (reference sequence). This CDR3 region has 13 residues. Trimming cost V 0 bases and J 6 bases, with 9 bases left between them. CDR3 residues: CASSLAPWPEQYF. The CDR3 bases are TGTGCCAGCAGCTTAGCTCCGTGGCCCGAGCAGTACTTC.

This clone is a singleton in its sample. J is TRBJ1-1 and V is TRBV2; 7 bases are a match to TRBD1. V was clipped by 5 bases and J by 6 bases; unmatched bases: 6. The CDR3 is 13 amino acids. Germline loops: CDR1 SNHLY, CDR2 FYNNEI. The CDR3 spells CASSWTGLPEAFF. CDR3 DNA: TGTGCCAGCAGTTGGACAGGCTTACCTGAAGCTTTCTTT. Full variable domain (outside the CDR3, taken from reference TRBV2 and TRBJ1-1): EPEVTQTPSHQVTQMGQEVILRCVPISNHLYFYWYRQILGQKVEFLVSFYNNEISEKSEIFDDQFSVERPDGSNFTLKIRSTKLEDSAMYFCASSWTGLPEAFFGQGTRLTVV.

The CDR3 protein is CASSPQGYGYTF. CDR3 DNA sequence: TGTGCCAGCAGCCCTCAGGGTTATGGCTACACCTTC. The chain carries TRBV14 and TRBJ1-2; D is possibly TRBD1 (5 bases). The V end lost 4 bases, the J end lost 5 bases, and 8 bases lay between the germline ends. This CDR3 has 12 amino acids. Germline V lookup: CDR1 SGHDN, CDR2 FVKESK.